The 30 T cell receptor beta chains given below trace back to one sample, sequenced in a study of identical twins. In TCRdb, the 5' RACE reads were re-called with MiXCR into one record per CDR3 protein. The data contain 350,000 or so distinct CDR3 sequences, approximately 8.8% of them singletons. The sequencing sample was made of naive T cells sorted from blood. These receptors originate from a woman between 50 and 59 years old in good health.

This clonotype was detected only a few times. The V gene is TRBV12-3 or TRBV12-4, the J gene TRBJ2-7; maybe TRBD2 (6 bases). This CDR3 has 14 residues. The V end was cut by 3 bases, the J end by 1 base, with 10 bases between. The CDR3 spells CASSFGGTSYEQYF. In DNA form, the CDR3 reads TGTGCCAGCAGTTTCGGGGGTACATCCTACGAGCAGTACTTC.

This clonotype appeared a few times. This chain uses TRBV5-1 with TRBJ2-3, with TRBD1 matching over 9 bases. Germline V gene data show CDR1 as SGHRS and CDR2 as YFSETQ. Trimming at V came to 7 bases and at J to 2 bases, leaving 2 bases not matched to a gene. The CDR3 sequence is 13 residues long. The CDR3 DNA reads TGCGCCAGCGGACAGGGGCACACAGATACGCAGTATTTT. Translation: CASGQGHTDTQYF. Full variable domain (missing parts from reference TRBV5-1 and TRBJ2-3): KAGVTQTPRYLIKTRGQQVTLSCSPISGHRSVSWYQQTPGQGLQFLFEYFSETQRNKGNFPGRFSGRQFSNSRSEMNVSTLELGDSALYLCASGQGHTDTQYFGPGTRLTVL.

This chain joins TRBV20-1 and TRBJ2-1, with TRBD1 matching 9 bases. There are 14 residues in the CDR3. Germline values: CDR1 DFQATT, CDR2 SNEGSKA (reference sequence). V was clipped by 5 bases and J by 4 bases; unmatched bases: 6. The CDR3 loop reads CSARRDRVYNEQFF. CDR3 nucleotides: TGCAGTGCTCGCCGGGACAGGGTTTACAATGAGCAGTTCTTC.

The chain is built from TRBV10-3 and TRBJ1-1; 8 nucleotides line up with TRBD1. J lost 3 bases, V lost 2 bases, and 2 bases had no gene match. Germline CDR1 reads ENHRY; CDR2 reads SYGVKD. The CDR3 sequence is 14 residues long. The CDR3 loop reads CAISETDRDTEAFF. The CDR3 coding sequence is TGTGCCATCAGTGAGACGGACAGGGACACTGAAGCTTTCTTT.

The rearrangement joins TRBV6-5 to TRBJ2-7; the D is unclear. CDR1 and CDR2 (germline): MNHEY, SVGAGI. The CDR3 is made up of 12 amino acids. V shed 0 bases and J shed 6 bases, with 6 bases lying between them. Here the CDR3 reads CASSYSKGEQYF. The CDR3 DNA reads as TGTGCCAGCAGTTACTCGAAAGGCGAGCAGTACTTC.

This clonotype was recorded many times. The chain couples TRBV20-1 to TRBJ2-1; a possible D gene is TRBD2 (6 bases). The CDR3 consists of 19 residues. V lost 3 bases, J lost 4 bases, and 28 bases lay in between. Germline lookup yields CDR1 DFQATT and CDR2 SNEGSKA (reference sequence). The chain's CDR3 is CSASAPAGGIRATYNEQFF. CDR3 DNA: TGCAGTGCTAGTGCCCCGGCTGGGGGGATAAGAGCCACGTACAATGAGCAGTTCTTC.

The table lists this clonotype with a few counts. This chain uses TRBV29-1 with TRBJ2-1; D is undetermined. The CDR3 has 14 amino acids. Germline CDR1 is SQVTM and CDR2 is ANQGSEA. The V end was cut by 6 bases, the J end by 9 bases, with 21 bases between. The CDR3 reads CSVPLLMSSAEQFF. The CDR3 DNA reads as TGCAGCGTACCCCTTTTAATGTCGAGCGCTGAGCAGTTCTTC.

The chain links TRBV7-3 to TRBJ2-2; 13 bases map to TRBD2. Germline V lookup: CDR1 SGHTA, CDR2 FQGTGA. V gave up 5 bases and J gave up 4 bases; unmatched junction bases: 10. This CDR3 contains 18 residues. The CDR3 region has the DNA TGTGCCAGCAGCGGGCGGACTAGCGGGAGATCCAGCACCGGGGAGCTGTTTTTT. It is translated as CASSGRTSGRSSTGELFF. Supplemented by reference TRBV7-3 and TRBJ2-2, the full variable domain reads GAGVSQTPSNKVTEKGKYVELRCDPISGHTALYWYRQSLGQGPEFLIYFQGTGAADDSGLPNDRFFAVRPEGSVSTLKIQRTERGDSAVYLCASSGRTSGRSSTGELFFGEGSRLTVL.

The V gene is TRBV12-3 or TRBV12-4, the J gene TRBJ1-4, with D possibly being TRBD1 (6 bases). This CDR3 is 14 amino acids long. Between the trimmed V and J ends, which lost 5 bases and 8 bases, there was a span of 15 bases. CDR3 DNA sequence: TGTGCCAGCAGTGCAGACAGGACCAGGGAAAAACTGTTTTTT. Residues: CASSADRTREKLFF.

The gene calls are TRBV5-1 and TRBJ2-7; D gene unclear. Trimming shortened V by 1 base and J by 0 bases, and 8 bases separated the two germline ends. In germline, CDR1 is SGHRS, CDR2 YFSETQ. The CDR3 runs 14 residues. CDR3 nucleotides: TGCGCCAGCAGCTTGATTCGGACCTCCTACGAGCAGTACTTC. This encodes CASSLIRTSYEQYF.

The chain recombines TRBV5-1 with TRBJ2-2, with TRBD2 matching 8 bases. The trim removed 2 bases at V and 0 bases at J, leaving 3 bases unmatched. Germline-derived CDR1 and CDR2 are SGHRS and YFSETQ. The CDR3 loop spans 16 amino acids. The CDR3 sequence is CASSFRLASNTGELFF. CDR3 in DNA: TGCGCCAGCAGCTTCAGACTAGCGTCGAACACCGGGGAGCTGTTTTTT. The variable domain in full, with the rest retrieved from reference TRBV5-1 and TRBJ2-2, is KAGVTQTPRYLIKTRGQQVTLSCSPISGHRSVSWYQQTPGQGLQFLFEYFSETQRNKGNFPGRFSGRQFSNSRSEMNVSTLELGDSALYLCASSFRLASNTGELFFGEGSRLTVL.

The chain employs TRBV19 and TRBJ2-7; 9 bases align to TRBD1. With 4 bases clipped from V and 3 bases from J, the junction kept 4 bases outside the gene matches. The CDR3 runs to 14 residues. Germline V gives CDR1 LNHDA, CDR2 SQIVND (reference sequence). CDR3 residues: CASSRRQGGYEQYF. The CDR3 DNA reads TGTGCCAGTAGTAGGCGACAGGGGGGCTACGAGCAGTACTTC.

This clonotype was counted between two and nine times. V is TRBV23-1 and J is TRBJ1-1; D perhaps matches TRBD1 (5 bases). TRBV23-1 belongs to the ORF category, with a function that is uncertain. Trimming removed 0 bases from V and 1 base from J, with 12 bases in between. CDR3 length: 16 amino acids. Written as DNA, the CDR3 is TGCGCCAGCAGTCAATCTCTGGGACGGAAGAACACTGAAGCTTTCTTT. Residues: CASSQSLGRKNTEAFF.

This clonotype has only a few counts. This chain uses TRBV12-3 or TRBV12-4 with TRBJ2-3, with 9 bases fitting TRBD2. Trimming took 2 bases from V and 3 from J; bases not matched to a gene: 9. CDR3 size: 17 residues. The CDR3 loop reads CASSLRVGSGSTDTQYF. The CDR3 DNA reads as TGTGCCAGCAGTTTAAGGGTGGGTAGCGGGAGTACAGATACGCAGTATTTT.

This clonotype occurred many times. CDR3 coding DNA: TGTGCCAGCAGCTTAGCAGCTATGAACACTGAAGCTTTCTTT. Protein product: CASSLAAMNTEAFF. The rearrangement links TRBV7-9 to TRBJ1-1; D not certain. Germline V gene data show CDR1 as SEHNR and CDR2 as FQNEAQ (reference sequence). V dropped 0 bases and J dropped 0 bases, with 5 bases sitting between them. This CDR3 has 14 residues.

The V and J genes are TRBV11-1 and TRBJ2-1; D not resolved. This CDR3 spans 16 amino acids. V was pared by 5 bases and J by 0 bases, with 14 bases between. In germline, CDR1 is SGHAT, CDR2 FQDESV (reference sequence). CDR3 region: CASSKGGAYSYNEQFF. In DNA form, the CDR3 reads TGTGCCAGCAGCAAGGGTGGCGCCTACTCCTACAATGAGCAGTTCTTC.

J is TRBJ2-1 and V is TRBV20-1, with D tentatively TRBD1 or TRBD2 (5 bases each). This CDR3 is 16 amino acids long. Germline values: CDR1 DFQATT, CDR2 SNEGSKA (reference sequence). Trimming stripped 5 bases from V and 2 bases from J, with 19 bases between. This CDR3 reads CSAYSPGTTAYNEQFF. The CDR3 nucleotides read TGCAGTGCTTATTCCCCCGGGACCACGGCCTACAATGAGCAGTTCTTC.

This clonotype was detected ten times or more. The chain couples TRBV7-9 to TRBJ2-1; TRBD2 matches 13 bases. The V segment lost 4 bases and the J segment 4 bases; nucleotides outside the gene matches: 7. This CDR3 comprises 17 residues. Looked up from germline, CDR1 is SEHNR and CDR2 is FQNEAQ (reference sequence). The CDR3: CASSSWTSGRGYNEQFF. The DNA for the CDR3 is TGTGCCAGCAGCTCCTGGACTAGCGGGAGAGGGTACAATGAGCAGTTCTTC.

To note about this clonotype: Being one base from a much bigger clone, this may be a read error. The chain uses TRBV12-3 or TRBV12-4 and TRBJ2-3; the D is unclear. CDR3 length equals 17 residues. The CDR3 is CTSSFLKAASSTDTQYF. The CDR3 coding sequence is TGTACCAGCAGTTTTTTGAAGGCAGCCTCGAGCACAGATACGCAGTATTTT.

V usage is TRBV4-1 and J usage is TRBJ2-1; D gene uncertain. Trimming stripped 6 bases from V and 9 bases from J, with 15 bases between. The germline CDR1 and CDR2 sequences are MGHRA and YSYEKL. This CDR3 has 13 residues. The CDR3 DNA sequence: TGCGCCAGCAGTCACCTTGGGATCATTGAGCAGTTCTTC. This gives the protein CASSHLGIIEQFF.

This clonotype has ten or more counts. This chain connects TRBV6-5 to TRBJ1-5; TRBD1 is a possible D gene (6 bases). V lost 0 bases and J 2 bases, leaving 8 bases between the germline ends. Germline CDR1 and CDR2: MNHEY and SVGAGI. CDR3 length equals 15 residues. The CDR3 sequence is CASSYSWTGNQPQHF. CDR3 DNA: TGTGCCAGCAGTTACTCCTGGACAGGCAATCAGCCCCAGCATTTT.

This clonotype was seen many times. V usage is TRBV20-1 and J usage is TRBJ2-7; D is ambiguous. CDR1 and CDR2 (germline): DFQATT, SNEGSKA (reference sequence). V was trimmed by 1 base and J by 5 bases, leaving 9 bases between them. The CDR3 loop spans 12 amino acids. CDR3 sequence reads: CSARAFLDEQYF. In DNA, the CDR3 is TGCAGTGCTAGAGCGTTCCTCGACGAGCAGTACTTC.

This clonotype was counted a few times. The chain recombines TRBV29-1 with TRBJ2-1; 7 nucleotides align to TRBD1. The CDR3 contains 16 residues. Germline V lookup: CDR1 SQVTM, CDR2 ANQGSEA. Unmatched junction bases numbered 12, after V lost 4 bases and J lost 3 bases. DNA for the CDR3: TGCAGCGTTGTACTCGGGGACAGCCCCTACTACAATGAGCAGTTCTTC. Its protein product is CSVVLGDSPYYNEQFF.

The table lists this clonotype with a few counts. The gene calls are TRBV29-1 and TRBJ2-2; 9 bases line up with TRBD1. CDR3 length: 14 amino acids. Germline assignment: CDR1 SQVTM and CDR2 ANQGSEA. J was trimmed by 8 bases and V by 5 bases; bases with no gene match: 9. CDR3 sequence: CSVTGTGPAGELFF. CDR3 sequence (DNA): TGCAGCGTTACCGGGACAGGGCCCGCGGGGGAGCTGTTTTTT.

This clonotype was detected ten times or more. The chain couples TRBV6-6 to TRBJ1-6; D gene uncertain. Trimming took 4 bases from V and 10 from J, leaving 14 bases between them. The CDR3 sequence is 14 residues long. Germline assignment: CDR1 MNHNY and CDR2 SVGAGI (reference sequence). The CDR3 spells CASSSPAGGSPLHF. The CDR3 DNA reads TGTGCCAGCAGTTCCCCGGCCGGTGGGTCACCCCTCCACTTT.

This clonotype showed up many times. The rearrangement links TRBV5-1 to TRBJ2-2; possible D gene TRBD2, 5 bases. From germline, CDR1 is SGHRS and CDR2 YFSETQ. Trimming removed 0 bases at V and 0 bases at J, with 9 bases between. This CDR3 spans 16 amino acids. The CDR3 nucleotides read TGCGCCAGCAGCTTGGCGGACGGGGCGAACACCGGGGAGCTGTTTTTT. This encodes CASSLADGANTGELFF.

This sequence joins TRBV3-1 and TRBJ2-2; D remains unclear. This CDR3 comprises 13 residues. Germline assignment: CDR1 LGHDT and CDR2 YNNKEL (reference sequence). Trimming removed 1 base from V and 9 bases from J, with 9 bases in between. As DNA, the CDR3 is TGTGCCAGCAGCCAAGGGAGTAGCAGGGAGCTGTTTTTT. Protein product: CASSQGSSRELFF.

This chain links TRBV6-1 with TRBJ2-2, with D possibly TRBD2 on 7 matching bases. CDR3 size: 15 residues. The germline CDR1 and CDR2 sequences are MNHNS and SASEGT. Trimming pared 5 bases from V and 4 bases from J, leaving 14 bases between. In DNA form, the CDR3 reads TGTGCCAGCAGTCGGGGGGACACCTTCACCGGGGAGCTGTTTTTT. Translation: CASSRGDTFTGELFF.

The chain carries TRBV7-2 and TRBJ2-5; 14 bases fit TRBD2. Per germline, CDR1 SGHTA and CDR2 FQGNSA. The V and J ends lost 5 bases and 4 bases, in that order; junction bases with no gene match: 6. The CDR3 sequence is 16 residues long. The CDR3 here is CASSHRGTSGRETQYF. In DNA form, the CDR3 reads TGTGCCAGCAGCCACAGAGGGACTAGCGGGAGAGAGACCCAGTACTTC.

The table lists this clonotype with many counts. The junction and the germline gene differ at one end; a read error may be behind it. The chain joins TRBV7-2 to TRBJ1-1; no clear D. This CDR3 contains 13 residues. Germline V gene lookup returns CDR1 SGHTA and CDR2 FQGNSA. This chain's CDR3 is CASSLSLNTEAFF. DNA for the CDR3: TGCGCCAGCAGCCTTAGCCTGAACACTGAAGCTTTCTTT.